The 5 T cell receptor beta chains below come from one sample, sequenced in a study of CD8 T cells in ankylosing spondylitis. TCRdb processed the 5' RACE reads anew with MiXCR; each CDR3 protein has one entry. The data contain about 64,000 distinct CDR3 sequences, approximately 5.7% of them singletons. Specimen: synovial fluid, either unsorted or a sorted T cell fraction (not recorded which). The receptors here all came from a male donor with ankylosing spondylitis.

V usage is TRBV3-1 and J usage is TRBJ2-1, with 7 bases identical to TRBD2. CDR1 is LGHDT and CDR2 is YNNKEL in the germline V gene (reference sequence). CDR3 length: 16 residues. Unmatched junction bases numbered 13, after V lost 4 bases and J lost 7 bases. The CDR3 is CASSPRAGILGNEQFF. CDR3 DNA: TGTGCCAGCAGCCCCAGAGCGGGAATCCTTGGTAATGAGCAGTTCTTC.

This clonotype ranks as medium-sized (0.01 to 0.1%). This sequence joins TRBV12-3 or TRBV12-4 and TRBJ1-1, with TRBD1 identical over 10 bases. The CDR3 extends over 16 amino acids. V shed 7 bases, J shed 0 bases, and the junction held 8 bases outside the gene matches. The CDR3 spells CASTLDRGEMNTEAFF. CDR3 DNA: TGTGCCAGCACCCTGGACAGGGGGGAGATGAACACTGAAGCTTTCTTT.

Many counts were recorded for this clonotype. The chain uses TRBV29-1 and TRBJ1-1; D unresolved. Trimming pared 6 bases from V and 4 bases from J, leaving 18 bases between. The germline gives CDR1 SQVTM, CDR2 ANQGSEA. The length of the CDR3 is 14 residues. The CDR3 is CSVLGGVRSTEAFF. CDR3 nucleotide sequence: TGCAGCGTCCTAGGCGGGGTACGGAGCACTGAAGCTTTCTTT.

The table lists this clonotype with many counts. The chain carries TRBV29-1 and TRBJ2-1; TRBD2 aligns across 11 bases. Germline loops: CDR1 SQVTM, CDR2 ANQGSEA. This CDR3 has 17 residues. V lost 6 bases, J lost 1 base, and 11 bases stayed unmatched. CDR3 nucleotides: TGCAGCGTGACTGGGACTAGCGGCGGGGGGTCCTACAATGAGCAGTTCTTC. Protein sequence: CSVTGTSGGGSYNEQFF.

The chain has TRBV6-1 and TRBJ1-1; weak D call: TRBD1 (5 bases). The germline gives CDR1 MNHNS, CDR2 SASEGT. Trimming took off 7 bases at V and 5 bases at J, with 14 bases between the two ends. CDR3 size: 13 residues. The CDR3 region is CASTPTGETEAFF. DNA for the CDR3: TGTGCCAGCACCCCCACGGGGGAGACTGAAGCTTTCTTT.